Included here is one T cell receptor beta chain sequence, with context. This CDR3 is built from 16 residues. V shed 5 bases and J 4 bases; nucleotides not matched to a gene: 10. CDR1 SGHTA and CDR2 FQGTGA come from the germline V gene. This record comes from a study of blood T cell repertoires in COVID-19. Individuals aged roughly 18 to 100 years were recruited from about two dozen US areas. Clones were sequenced by immunoSEQ multiplex PCR, and TCRdb holds only the in-frame ones, with some missing. The sample yields more than 300,000 clones, 87% seen once. This chain joins TRBV7-3 and TRBJ2-7, with 11 bases lining up with TRBD1. The specimen was PBMCs or T cells enriched from blood (not recorded which). The receptor's source is a woman aged 30 to 39 who had recovered from COVID-19. CDR3 nucleotides: TGTGCCAGCAGCCGCACCGGGACAGGGGGATTTTACGAGCAGTACTTC. Translating gives CASSRTGTGGFYEQYF.